One and the same sample provided the 32 T cell receptor beta chains below, sequenced in a study of blood T cells in healthy people across ages. Primers used in a second PCR of about 6 to 11 cycles were a sample-barcoded 5' primer and a J-beta primer mix. In TCRdb, the 5' RACE reads were re-called with MiXCR into one record per CDR3 protein. The sample has 1.5 million to 2 million distinct CDR3 sequences; roughly 27% are singletons. The sample consisted of blood. These receptors all come from a woman aged 25-40 years in good health.

This clonotype was counted at least ten times. A junction end diverges from the germline sequence, so it may reflect a read error. The chain links TRBV3-1 to TRBJ2-1; weak D call: TRBD2 (5 bases). This CDR3 is 15 amino acids long. Germline loops: CDR1 LGHDT, CDR2 YNNKEL (reference sequence). In DNA form, the CDR3 reads TGCGCCAGCAGCCAAGAGGCCCGGGGATACAATGAGCAGTTCTTC. It encodes CASSQEARGYNEQFF.

The table lists this clonotype with a few counts. The chain employs TRBV12-3 or TRBV12-4 and TRBJ1-2; TRBD1 aligns across 7 bases. The ends lost 0 bases at V and 7 bases at J; junction bases unmatched: 8. The CDR3 loop spans 15 amino acids. This chain's CDR3 is CASSLAFRGLGGYTF. In DNA, the CDR3 is TGTGCCAGCAGTTTAGCCTTTAGGGGGCTAGGTGGCTACACCTTC.

J is TRBJ2-4 and V is TRBV13, with D possibly TRBD1 on 7 matching bases. The J call may be mistaken, given a closer DNA end match to TRBJ2-7. Germline CDR1 is PRHDT and CDR2 is FYEKMQ (reference sequence). The length of the CDR3 is 16 residues. The CDR3 DNA reads TGTGCCAGCAGCTTAGGCCAGGGGGGCCTAACCTACGAGCAGTACTTC. This translates into CASSLGQGGLTYEQYF.

The V call is TRBV2, the J call TRBJ2-1; possible D gene TRBD1, 8 bases. In germline, CDR1 is SNHLY, CDR2 FYNNEI. V was cut by 8 bases and J by 10 bases, with 18 bases left in between. The CDR3 is 13 residues long. The CDR3 is CASGGDRYQEQFF. The CDR3 DNA is TGTGCCAGCGGGGGGGACAGGTATCAGGAGCAGTTCTTC.

To note about this clonotype: A read error may be the cause here, since a much bigger clone is one base away. V gene TRBV24-1 combines with J gene TRBJ2-1; 9 positions match TRBD1. CDR3 length: 16 amino acids. Germline V gene lookup returns CDR1 KGHDR and CDR2 SFDVKD. The CDR3 DNA is TGTGCCACCAGGAGCCCCGGGACAGGGTCCTACAATGAGCATTTCTTC. Protein sequence: CATRSPGTGSYNEHFF.

The rearrangement joins TRBV6-2 or TRBV6-3 to TRBJ2-1; 8 bases map to TRBD1. V gave up 2 bases and J gave up 2 bases; unmatched junction bases: 2. The CDR3 runs to 15 residues. Germline values: CDR1 MNHEY, CDR2 SVGEGT. CDR3 protein: CASSYRTGTYNEQFF. The CDR3 DNA is TGTGCCAGCAGTTACCGGACAGGGACCTACAATGAGCAGTTCTTC.

This clonotype was detected only a few times. The chain recombines TRBV21-1 with TRBJ2-7. TRBV21-1 is annotated as a pseudogene. This CDR3 contains 17 residues. CDR3 loop: CASSKFRQSRPNYEQYF. The CDR3 DNA reads as TGTGCCAGCAGCAAATTCCGGCAGTCGAGGCCTAATTACGAGCAGTACTTC.

Comment on this clonotype: This may come from a read error, since a much larger clone is one base off. The CDR3 protein is CSVRQCSSRYEQYF. The CDR3, as DNA: TGCAGCGTGCGACAGTGCTCCTCACGCTACGAGCAGTACTTC. The rearrangement uses TRBV29-1 and TRBJ2-7, with D tentatively TRBD1 (5 bases). V was cut by 6 bases and J by 3 bases, with 18 bases left in between. Per germline, CDR1 SQVTM and CDR2 ANQGSEA. This CDR3 is built from 14 residues.

The V and J genes are TRBV14 and TRBJ2-1; D is ambiguous. Germline loops: CDR1 SGHDN, CDR2 FVKESK. Trimming pared 5 bases from V and 4 bases from J, leaving 24 bases between. This CDR3 has 18 residues. The CDR3 protein is CASSFSWVGFPDYNEQFF. CDR3 sequence (DNA): TGTGCCAGCAGCTTCTCATGGGTCGGGTTTCCGGATTACAATGAGCAGTTCTTC.

V and J are TRBV6-5 and TRBJ1-4; TRBD1 matches at 7 bases. This CDR3 is 15 amino acids long. Germline V gene data show CDR1 as MNHEY and CDR2 as SVGAGI. V dropped 4 bases and J dropped 3; count of bases not matched to a gene: 5. Here the CDR3 DNA reads TGTGCCAGCAGTTTCGGACAGGCTTCTAATGAAAAACTGTTTTTT. This translates into CASSFGQASNEKLFF.

A few counts support this clonotype. The chain recombines TRBV6-1 with TRBJ1-4; 7 bases agree with TRBD1. This CDR3 has 13 residues. Germline CDR1 is MNHNS and CDR2 is SASEGT. The J segment lost 7 bases and the V segment lost 4 bases, leaving 3 bases of the junction unmatched. CDR3 DNA sequence: TGTGCCAGCAGTGGACAGGGCTCTGAAAAACTGTTTTTT. It is translated as CASSGQGSEKLFF.

This clonotype was detected a few times. The rearrangement links TRBV20-1 to TRBJ2-7; a possible D gene is TRBD2 (9 bases). CDR3 size: 15 residues. Germline V gives CDR1 DFQATT, CDR2 SNEGSKA (reference sequence). Between the trimmed V and J ends, which lost 6 bases and 7 bases, there was a span of 25 bases. The CDR3 loop reads CSAPGGGGASWEQYF. Written as DNA, the CDR3 is TGCAGTGCCCCAGGGGGCGGGGGGGCTAGCTGGGAGCAGTACTTC.

CDR3 DNA: TGTGCCAGCAGCTTGGTCCTCCTGACAGGAGCCTCCTACGAGCAGTACTTC. This sequence encodes CASSLVLLTGASYEQYF. The chain employs TRBV5-4 and TRBJ2-7, with D possibly being TRBD1 (6 bases). The CDR3 spans 17 residues. Germline assignment: CDR1 SGHNT and CDR2 YYREEE (reference sequence). V was clipped by 0 bases and J by 0 bases, with 16 bases between them.

The J gene is TRBJ2-5, the V gene TRBV3-1, with TRBD1 matching over 8 bases. The CDR3 totals 15 residues. The V and J ends lost 4 bases and 4 bases, in that order; junction bases with no gene match: 8. The germline V gene encodes CDR1 LGHDT and CDR2 YNNKEL (reference sequence). The CDR3 DNA sequence: TGTGCCAGCAGCCCAGCCACAGGGGGTGGAGAGACCCAGTACTTC. Its protein is CASSPATGGGETQYF.

In regard to this clonotype: One end of the junction fails to match germline, which may point to a read error. The chain uses TRBV9 and TRBJ2-3; D ambiguous. Germline-derived CDR1 and CDR2 are SGDLS and YYNGEE. The CDR3 is made up of 14 amino acids. The CDR3 coding sequence is TGTCCCAGCAGCGTAGAGACGAGCACAGATACGCAGTATTTT. It translates to CPSSVETSTDTQYF.

This clonotype was seen repeatedly, ten times or more. V is TRBV9 and J is TRBJ2-4; D unresolved. This CDR3 contains 15 residues. The V gene's germline CDR1 is SGDLS and CDR2 YYNGEE. The V gene lost 0 bases and the J gene lost 1 base, with 8 bases spanning the gap. This CDR3 reads CASSVGWGAKNIQYF. The DNA of the CDR3 is TGTGCCAGCAGCGTAGGGTGGGGTGCCAAAAACATTCAGTACTTC.

The chain's CDR3 is CASSEGYRRHEQFF. CDR3 DNA sequence: TGTGCCAGCAGTGAGGGCTACCGGCGGCATGAGCAGTTCTTC. The chain uses TRBV25-1 and TRBJ2-1, with D uncertain. Per germline, CDR1 MGHDK and CDR2 SYGVNS. V lost 3 bases and J lost 8, with 14 bases in between. The CDR3 is made up of 14 amino acids. The whole variable domain, remainder taken from reference TRBV25-1 and TRBJ2-1, is EADIYQTPRYLVIGTGKKITLECSQTMGHDKMYWYQQDPGMELHLIHYSYGVNSTEKGDLSSESTVSRIRTEHFPLTLESARPSHTSQYLCASSEGYRRHEQFFGPGTRLTVL.

The chain joins TRBV18 to TRBJ1-1; perhaps TRBD1 as D (5 bases). The CDR3 has 16 residues. Germline lookup yields CDR1 KGHSH and CDR2 LQKENI. V lost 0 bases and J 0 bases, leaving 11 bases between the germline ends. The CDR3 region has the DNA TGTGCCAGCTCACCACCCTCGGGGCCGGTGAACACTGAAGCTTTCTTT. Encoded protein: CASSPPSGPVNTEAFF.

The CDR3 DNA reads as TGTGCCAGCAGTACCAGGGGAATTGGGAATGGCTACACCTTC. Protein product: CASSTRGIGNGYTF. The chain employs TRBV12-3 or TRBV12-4 and TRBJ1-2, with D possibly matching TRBD1 (6 bases). V was trimmed by 5 bases and J by 6 bases, leaving 16 bases between them. This CDR3 has 14 amino acids.

This sequence joins TRBV11-2 and TRBJ1-1; a possible D gene is TRBD1 (5 bases). Germline CDR1 reads SGHAT; CDR2 reads FQNNGV. The CDR3 contains 16 residues. V lost 5 bases and J 6 bases, leaving 22 bases between the germline ends. The DNA of the CDR3 is TGTGCCAGCAGCCGAGAGGGAGCGGGGGTGCTATCTGAAGCTTTCTTT. Translating gives CASSREGAGVLSEAFF.

The table lists this clonotype with a count of one. This chain joins TRBV4-1 and TRBJ1-1; possibly TRBD1 for D (5 bases). The CDR3 contains 13 residues. The ends were cut back, 2 bases at V and 4 bases at J, with 8 bases in the middle. CDR1 is MGHRA, CDR2 YSYEKL, per germline. CDR3 residues: CASSQQGLTEAFF. In DNA, the CDR3 is TGCGCCAGCAGCCAACAGGGTCTCACTGAAGCTTTCTTT.

Turning to this clonotype: A much larger clonotype is one base distant, so this may be a read error. The chain joins TRBV3-1 to TRBJ2-1; 7 positions match TRBD1. This CDR3 has 16 amino acids. Per germline, CDR1 LGHDT and CDR2 YNNKEL (reference sequence). V dropped 1 base and J dropped 10; count of bases not matched to a gene: 13. The CDR3 loop is CASSQGRRQGSYEQFF. CDR3 coding DNA: TGTGCCAGCAGCCAAGGCCGCAGACAGGGATCCTACGAGCAGTTCTTC.

In its sample, this clonotype was seen a few times. V is TRBV7-2 and J is TRBJ2-1, with a weak D call TRBD2 (6 bases). CDR1 and CDR2 (germline): SGHTA, FQGNSA. The CDR3 is made up of 15 amino acids. Trimming removed 3 bases at V and 6 bases at J, with 15 bases between. This CDR3 is CASSLEGGTSNEQFF. The DNA for the CDR3 is TGTGCCAGCAGCTTGGAAGGCGGGACCAGCAATGAGCAGTTCTTC.

This clonotype was recorded only once. The rearrangement links TRBV7-9 to TRBJ1-1; D is perhaps TRBD1 (5 bases). This CDR3 is 15 amino acids long. V shed 4 bases and J shed 5 bases, with 17 bases lying between them. Germline CDR1 is SEHNR and CDR2 is FQNEAQ (reference sequence). CDR3: CASSWTSRRATEAFF. Here the CDR3 DNA reads TGTGCCAGCAGCTGGACCTCCCGCAGGGCGACTGAAGCTTTCTTT.

As regards this clonotype: A much larger clonotype is one base distant, so this may be a read error. The chain uses TRBV7-3 and TRBJ2-1; D is unresolved. This CDR3 comprises 15 residues. Germline values: CDR1 SGHTA, CDR2 FQGTGA. CDR3 sequence (DNA): TGTGCCAGCAGCTTACGTTCCAGCTCCTACAATGGGCAGTTCTTC. Protein: CASSLRSSSYNGQFF.

The sample holds a few counts of this clonotype. The chain combines TRBV27 with TRBJ1-4, with D hard to call. The CDR3 loop spans 15 amino acids. Per the germline V gene, CDR1 is MNHEY and CDR2 is SMNVEV (reference sequence). V lost 6 bases and J 5 bases, leaving 16 bases between the germline ends. The DNA of the CDR3 is TGTGCCAGCAGGTGGGGAATCGCGGGGAATGAAAAACTGTTTTTT. It specifies CASRWGIAGNEKLFF.

The chain combines TRBV20-1 with TRBJ1-4; perhaps TRBD1 as D (5 bases). The V end was cut by 0 bases, the J end by 0 bases, with 14 bases between. CDR3 length: 17 amino acids. CDR1 is DFQATT and CDR2 is SNEGSKA in the germline V gene (reference sequence). CDR3 protein: CSARDLDSYATNEKLFF. The CDR3 nucleotides read TGCAGTGCTAGAGATCTCGACAGCTATGCAACTAATGAAAAACTGTTTTTT.

This clonotype was detected only a few times. One end of the junction does not line up with germline, which may come from a read error. The chain combines TRBV6-5 with TRBJ2-7; TRBD2 matches at 8 bases. The CDR3 runs 14 residues. Germline CDR1 reads MNHEY; CDR2 reads SVGAGI. The CDR3 loop is CTSSSGGDSYEQYF. CDR3 coding DNA: TGTACCAGCAGCTCCGGGGGGGACTCCTACGAGCAGTACTTC.

As concerns this clonotype: A read error may explain this, as a much larger clone is one base away. Given the absence of the conserved phenylalanine or tryptophan at the CDR3 end, a read error is likely. J is TRBJ1-2 and V is TRBV5-1; D is ambiguous. The CDR3 totals 14 residues. With 0 bases removed from V and 1 base from J, the gap between germline ends came to 7 bases. Per germline, CDR1 SGHRS and CDR2 YFSETQ. CDR3 sequence: CASSLEADNYGYTC. The CDR3 region has the DNA TGCGCCAGCAGCTTGGAGGCAGATAACTATGGCTACACCTGC.

This clonotype turned up a few times. The CDR3 DNA reads as TGTGCCACCAGCAGAGTGGCTAGCGGGGGGCAGTCGACGCAGTATTTT. Protein sequence: CATSRVASGGQSTQYF. V is TRBV15 and J is TRBJ2-3; 11 nucleotides align to TRBD2. The CDR3 runs 16 residues. Germline CDR1 is LNHNV and CDR2 is YYDKDF (reference sequence). J lost 9 bases, V lost 1 base, and 9 bases had no gene match.

This clonotype was seen at least ten times. The chain recombines TRBV29-1 with TRBJ2-7; tentative D call: TRBD1 (5 bases). Germline V CDR1 and CDR2: SQVTM, ANQGSEA. CDR3 length: 13 residues. Trimming shortened V by 3 bases and J by 0 bases, and 9 bases separated the two germline ends. The CDR3: CSVETASSYEQYF. For the CDR3, the DNA is TGCAGCGTTGAGACAGCCAGCTCCTACGAGCAGTACTTC.

Notes on this clonotype: Since a much larger clone is just one base distant, this may be a read error. The chain uses TRBV7-2 and TRBJ2-1; TRBD2 aligns across 7 bases. Germline CDR1 reads SGHTA; CDR2 reads FQGNSA. V shed 1 base and J 13 bases; nucleotides not matched to a gene: 16. The CDR3 loop spans 16 amino acids. CDR3 loop: CASSLGLARLRETQFF. Written as DNA, the CDR3 is TGTGCCAGCAGCTTAGGACTAGCACGCCTGAGAGAGACCCAGTTCTTC. Variable domain in full (rest from reference TRBV7-2 and TRBJ2-1): GAGVSQSPSNKVTEKGKDVELRCDPISGHTALYWYRQSLGQGLEFLIYFQGNSAPDKSGLPSDRFSAERTGGSVSTLTIQRTQQEDSAVYLCASSLGLARLRETQFFGPGTRLTVL.